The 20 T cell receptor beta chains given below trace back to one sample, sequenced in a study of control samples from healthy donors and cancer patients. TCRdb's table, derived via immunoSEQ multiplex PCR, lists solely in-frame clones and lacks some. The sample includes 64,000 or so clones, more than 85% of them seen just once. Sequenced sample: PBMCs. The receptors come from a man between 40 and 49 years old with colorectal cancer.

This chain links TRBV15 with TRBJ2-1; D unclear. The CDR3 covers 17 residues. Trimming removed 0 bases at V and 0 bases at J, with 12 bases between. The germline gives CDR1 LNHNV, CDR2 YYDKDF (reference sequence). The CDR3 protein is CATSRDSGSSSYNEQFF. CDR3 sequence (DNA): TGTGCCACCAGCAGAGATAGTGGCTCGAGCTCCTACAATGAGCAGTTCTTC. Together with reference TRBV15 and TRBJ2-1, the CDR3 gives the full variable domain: DAMVIQNPRYQVTQFGKPVTLSCSQTLNHNVMYWYQQKSSQAPKLLFHYYDKDFNNEADTPDNFQSRRPNTSFCFLDIRSPGLGDTAMYLCATSRDSGSSSYNEQFFGPGTRLTVL.

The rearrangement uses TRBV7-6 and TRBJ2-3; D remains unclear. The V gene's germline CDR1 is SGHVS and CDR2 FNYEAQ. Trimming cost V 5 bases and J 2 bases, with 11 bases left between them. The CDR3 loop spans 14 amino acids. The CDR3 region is CASSPRGSTDTQYF. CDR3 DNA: TGTGCCAGCAGCCCGAGAGGATCCACAGATACGCAGTATTTT.

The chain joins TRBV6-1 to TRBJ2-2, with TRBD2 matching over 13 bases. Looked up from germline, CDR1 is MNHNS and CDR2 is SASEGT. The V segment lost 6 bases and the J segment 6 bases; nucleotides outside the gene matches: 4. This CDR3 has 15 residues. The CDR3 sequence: CASSQGTSGAGELFF. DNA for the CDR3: TGTGCCAGCAGCCAAGGGACTAGCGGGGCCGGGGAGCTGTTTTTT.

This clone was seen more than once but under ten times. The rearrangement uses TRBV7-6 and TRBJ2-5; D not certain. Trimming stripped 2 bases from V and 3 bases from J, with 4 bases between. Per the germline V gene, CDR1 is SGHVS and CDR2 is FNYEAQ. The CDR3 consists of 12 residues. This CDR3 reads CASSLKEETQYF. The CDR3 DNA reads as TGTGCCAGCAGCTTAAAAGAAGAGACCCAGTACTTC.

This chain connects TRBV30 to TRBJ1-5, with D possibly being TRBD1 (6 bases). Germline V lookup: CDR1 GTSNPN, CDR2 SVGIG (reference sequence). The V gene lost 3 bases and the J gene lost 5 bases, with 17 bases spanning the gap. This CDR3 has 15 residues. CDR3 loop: CAWRSTGTRYQPQHF. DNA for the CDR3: TGTGCCTGGAGAAGTACCGGGACAAGATATCAGCCCCAGCATTTT.

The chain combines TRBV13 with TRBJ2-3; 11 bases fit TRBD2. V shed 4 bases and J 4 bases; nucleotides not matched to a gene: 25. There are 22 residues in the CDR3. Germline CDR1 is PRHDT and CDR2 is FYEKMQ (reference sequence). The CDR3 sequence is CASSSSPLGQILAGGLADTQYF. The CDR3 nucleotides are TGTGCCAGCAGCTCAAGCCCCCTTGGACAGATTTTAGCGGGGGGGCTGGCAGATACGCAGTATTTT.

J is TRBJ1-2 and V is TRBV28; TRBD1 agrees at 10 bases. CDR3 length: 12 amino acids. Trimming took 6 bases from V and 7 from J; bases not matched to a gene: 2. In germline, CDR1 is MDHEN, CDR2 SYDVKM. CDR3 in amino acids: CASRRTGGGYTF. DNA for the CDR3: TGTGCCAGCAGACGGACAGGGGGTGGCTACACCTTC.

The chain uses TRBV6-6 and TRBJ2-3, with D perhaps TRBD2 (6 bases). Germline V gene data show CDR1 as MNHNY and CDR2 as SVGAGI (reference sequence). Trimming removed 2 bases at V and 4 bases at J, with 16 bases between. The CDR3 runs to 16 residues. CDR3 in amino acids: CASSYAKGGRADTQYF. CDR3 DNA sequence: TGTGCCAGCAGTTACGCGAAGGGAGGCCGGGCAGATACGCAGTATTTT.

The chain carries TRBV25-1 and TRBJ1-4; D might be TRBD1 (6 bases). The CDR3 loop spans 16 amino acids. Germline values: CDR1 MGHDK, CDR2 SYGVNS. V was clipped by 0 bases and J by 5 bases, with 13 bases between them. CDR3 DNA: TGTGCCAGCAGTGAATATAATGGGGGGGCAAATGAAAAACTGTTTTTT. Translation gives CASSEYNGGANEKLFF.

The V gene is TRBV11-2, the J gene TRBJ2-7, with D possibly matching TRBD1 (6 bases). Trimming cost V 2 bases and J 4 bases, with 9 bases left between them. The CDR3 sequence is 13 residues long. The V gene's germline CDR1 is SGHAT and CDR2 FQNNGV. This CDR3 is CASSLNREYEQYF. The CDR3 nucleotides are TGTGCCAGCAGCTTAAACAGGGAGTACGAGCAGTACTTC.

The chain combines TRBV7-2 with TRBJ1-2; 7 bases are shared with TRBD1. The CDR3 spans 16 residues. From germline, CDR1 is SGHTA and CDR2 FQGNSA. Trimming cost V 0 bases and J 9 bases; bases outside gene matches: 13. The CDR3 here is CASSLAEDRIRSRYTF. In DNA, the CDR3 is TGTGCCAGCAGCTTAGCGGAGGACAGGATTCGTTCTCGCTACACCTTC.

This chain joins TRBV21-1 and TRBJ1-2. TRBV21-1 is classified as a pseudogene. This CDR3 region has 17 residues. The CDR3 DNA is TGTGCCAGCACCCTGAGTCCCAAATCCCTATTTAACTATGGCTACACCTTC. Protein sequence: CASTLSPKSLFNYGYTF.

The CDR3 reads CASSRLAGGENTQYF. In DNA, the CDR3 is TGTGCCAGCAGCCGCCTAGCGGGGGGTGAAAATACGCAGTATTTT. This rearrangement joins TRBV6-5 to TRBJ2-3, with 11 positions matching TRBD2. The germline V gene has CDR1 MNHEY and CDR2 SVGAGI. The CDR3 has 15 residues. V shed 6 bases and J 7 bases; nucleotides not matched to a gene: 9.

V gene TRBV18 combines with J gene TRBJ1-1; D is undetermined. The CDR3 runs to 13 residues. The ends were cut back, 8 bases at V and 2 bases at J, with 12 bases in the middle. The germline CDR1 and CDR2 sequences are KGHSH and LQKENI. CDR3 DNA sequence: TGTGCCAGCCAACAGTCGGTAAACACTGAAGCTTTCTTT. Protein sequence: CASQQSVNTEAFF. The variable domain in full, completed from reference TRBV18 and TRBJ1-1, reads NAGVMQNPRHLVRRRGQEARLRCSPMKGHSHVYWYRQLPEEGLKFMVYLQKENIIDESGMPKERFSAEFPKEGPSILRIQQVVRGDSAAYFCASQQSVNTEAFFGQGTRLTVV.

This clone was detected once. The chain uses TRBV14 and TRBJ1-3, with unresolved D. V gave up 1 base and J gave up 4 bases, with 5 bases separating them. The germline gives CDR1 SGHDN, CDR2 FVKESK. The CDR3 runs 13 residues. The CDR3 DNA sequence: TGTGCCAGCAGCCAAGTCTCCGGAAACACCATATATTTT. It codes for CASSQVSGNTIYF.

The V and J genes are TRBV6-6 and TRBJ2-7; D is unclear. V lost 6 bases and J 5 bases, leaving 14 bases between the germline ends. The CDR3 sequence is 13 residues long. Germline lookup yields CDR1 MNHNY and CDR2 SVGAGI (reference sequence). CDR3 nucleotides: TGTGCCAGCAGCCCGACCCTAGGGCACGAGCAGTACTTC. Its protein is CASSPTLGHEQYF.

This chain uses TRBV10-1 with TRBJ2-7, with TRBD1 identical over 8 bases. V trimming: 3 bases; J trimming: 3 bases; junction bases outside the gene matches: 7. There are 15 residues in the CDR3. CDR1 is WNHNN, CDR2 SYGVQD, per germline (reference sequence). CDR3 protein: CASSESGTGYYEQYF. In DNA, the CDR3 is TGCGCCAGCAGTGAATCCGGGACAGGATACTACGAGCAGTACTTC.

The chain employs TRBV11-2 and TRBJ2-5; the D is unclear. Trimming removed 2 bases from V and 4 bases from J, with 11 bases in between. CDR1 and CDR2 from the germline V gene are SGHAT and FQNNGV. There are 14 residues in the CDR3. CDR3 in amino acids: CASSLYRSAETQYF. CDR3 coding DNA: TGTGCCAGCAGCTTATACAGAAGCGCAGAGACCCAGTACTTC. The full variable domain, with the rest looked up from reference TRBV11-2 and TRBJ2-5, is EAGVAQSPRYKIIEKRQSVAFWCNPISGHATLYWYQQILGQGPKLLIQFQNNGVVDDSQLPKDRFSAERLKGVDSTLKIQPAKLEDSAVYLCASSLYRSAETQYFGPGTRLLVL.

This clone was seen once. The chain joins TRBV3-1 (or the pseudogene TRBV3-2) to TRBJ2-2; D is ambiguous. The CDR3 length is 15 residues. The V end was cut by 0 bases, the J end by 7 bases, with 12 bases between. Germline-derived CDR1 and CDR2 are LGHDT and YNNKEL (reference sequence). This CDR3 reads CASSQDRTVHGELFF. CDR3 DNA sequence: TGTGCCAGCAGCCAAGATCGAACAGTCCACGGGGAGCTGTTTTTT.

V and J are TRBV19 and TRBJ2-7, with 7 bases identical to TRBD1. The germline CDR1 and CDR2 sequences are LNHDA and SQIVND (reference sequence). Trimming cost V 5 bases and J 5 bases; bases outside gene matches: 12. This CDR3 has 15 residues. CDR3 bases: TGTGCCAGTAGTCCCTCAGGTAACAGGGGAAACGAGCAGTACTTC. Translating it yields CASSPSGNRGNEQYF.